This T cell receptor (beta chain) was obtained from a study of vaccination and CD4 T cells after COVID-19. Of note for this clonotype: As yet, its antigen is unknown.

Treatment meaning: roughly 10-day PBMC culture with coronavirus spike peptide pools or control peptides (ViraFEST assay). Trimming removed 2 bases from V and 3 bases from J, with 14 bases in between. The CDR3 sequence is 15 residues long. The Oncomine TCR Beta short-read assay generated sequence data from the DNA of cultured CD4+ T cells. Each CDR3 protein gets one entry after TCRdb re-called the PCR reads with MiXCR. The sample has 20,000 to 25,000 distinct CDR3 sequences; 35% to 40% are singletons. The clonotype originates from a human donor who had recovered from COVID-19. The chain combines TRBV12-3 or TRBV12-4 with TRBJ2-7, with D tentatively TRBD1 or TRBD2 (5 bases each). Here the sequenced sample was CD4+ T cells from blood, cultured in vitro, taken before SARS-CoV-2 vaccination. CDR3 in amino acids: CASSLHRDGNYEQYF. The CDR3 nucleotides are TGTGCCAGCAGTTTACACCGGGACGGCAACTACGAGCAGTACTTC.